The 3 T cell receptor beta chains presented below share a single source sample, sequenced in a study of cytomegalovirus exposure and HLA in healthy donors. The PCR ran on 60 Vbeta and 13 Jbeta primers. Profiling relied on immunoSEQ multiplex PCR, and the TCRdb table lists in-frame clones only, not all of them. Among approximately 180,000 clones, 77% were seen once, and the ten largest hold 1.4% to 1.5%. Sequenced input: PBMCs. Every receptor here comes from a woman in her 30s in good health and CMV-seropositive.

CDR3 in DNA: TGTGCCAGCAGCTTAGAGGCAGGGGAAAGTGGCTACACCTTC. This sequence encodes CASSLEAGESGYTF. This chain links TRBV7-2 with TRBJ1-2, with a weak D call TRBD1 (6 bases). The CDR3 is 14 residues long. Trimming took off 1 base at V and 7 bases at J, with 13 bases between the two ends. Germline CDR1 and CDR2: SGHTA and FQGNSA.

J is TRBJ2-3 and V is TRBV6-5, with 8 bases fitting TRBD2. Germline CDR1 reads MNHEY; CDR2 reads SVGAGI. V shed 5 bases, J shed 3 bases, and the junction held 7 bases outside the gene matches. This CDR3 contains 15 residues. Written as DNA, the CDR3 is TGTGCCAGCAGTCAAGGGACTAGTCCGACAGATACGCAGTATTTT. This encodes CASSQGTSPTDTQYF.

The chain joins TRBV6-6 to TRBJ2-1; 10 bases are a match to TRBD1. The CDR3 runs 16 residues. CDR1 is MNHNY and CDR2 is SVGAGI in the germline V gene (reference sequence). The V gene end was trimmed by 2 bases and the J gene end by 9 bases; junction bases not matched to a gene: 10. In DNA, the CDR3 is TGTGCCAGCAGTTACACCCCCCCGGGACAGGGGATTGAGCAGTTCTTC. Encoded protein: CASSYTPPGQGIEQFF.